The rows below give T cell receptor beta chains drawn from one sample of a study of blood T cells in healthy people across ages. Each CDR3 protein is one row after TCRdb ran MiXCR on the 5' RACE reads. The sample carries 2 million or so distinct CDR3 sequences, around 48% recorded once. Sequences were obtained from blood. These receptors came from a woman aged 40 to 49 in good health. Both conserved end residues are trimmed from each CDR3. The D gene is left open where the match is weak. The size entry is marked missing in some rows and otherwise reads once, few, many or a size class.

j_gene | v_gene | d_gene | abundance | CDR3aa
TRBJ2-3 | TRBV7-9 | - | - | SSSLPTDTQY
TRBJ1-2 | TRBV7-2 | TRBD1 | few | ASSSTTGTGGGYT
TRBJ2-7 | TRBV13 | - | - | ASSFPTEGRYEQY
TRBJ2-7 | TRBV28 | TRBD2 | - | ASTKGTSGPLQY
TRBJ2-4 | TRBV27 | - | few | ASSLRGTKNIQY
TRBJ2-7 | TRBV24-1 | - | - | ATSRKGWDEQY
TRBJ2-3 | TRBV15 | TRBD1 | - | ATSSRQGGPDTQY
TRBJ2-5 | TRBV4-3 | - | - | ASSPQRITGETQY
TRBJ2-4 | TRBV7-2 | TRBD2 | - | ASSFGTSGGHEQY
TRBJ2-1 | TRBV28 | - | - | ASVPRWSYNEQF
TRBJ2-3 | TRBV7-2 | - | few | ASTTGGSTDTQY
TRBJ2-6 | TRBV6-5 | TRBD1 | - | ASSWDRAGANVLT
TRBJ1-2 | TRBV6-5 | - | - | ASSYFYRGANYGYT
TRBJ2-1 | TRBV9 | - | few | ASAGGKLAEQF
TRBJ2-5 | TRBV7-9 | - | - | ASSRDPGRETQY
TRBJ2-5 | TRBV18 | - | - | ASSPPDERETQY